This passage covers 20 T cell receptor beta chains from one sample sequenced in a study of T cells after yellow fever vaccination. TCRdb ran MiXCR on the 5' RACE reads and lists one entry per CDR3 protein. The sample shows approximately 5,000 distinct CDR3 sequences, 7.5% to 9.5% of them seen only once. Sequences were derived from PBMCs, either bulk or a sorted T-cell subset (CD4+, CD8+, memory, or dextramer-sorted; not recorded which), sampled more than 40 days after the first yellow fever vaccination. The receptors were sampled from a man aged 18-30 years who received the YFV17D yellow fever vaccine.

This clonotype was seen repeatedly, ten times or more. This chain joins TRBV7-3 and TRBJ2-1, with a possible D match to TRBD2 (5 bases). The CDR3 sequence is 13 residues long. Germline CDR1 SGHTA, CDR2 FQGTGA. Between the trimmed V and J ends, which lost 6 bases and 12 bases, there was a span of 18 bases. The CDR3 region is CASSSPPSPRQFF. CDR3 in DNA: TGTGCCAGCAGTTCTCCTCCTAGCCCCCGGCAGTTCTTC.

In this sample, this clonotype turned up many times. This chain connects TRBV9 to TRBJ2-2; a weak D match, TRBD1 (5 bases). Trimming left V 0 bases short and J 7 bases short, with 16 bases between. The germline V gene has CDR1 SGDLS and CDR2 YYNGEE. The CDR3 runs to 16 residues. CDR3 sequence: CASSVAQPGQHGELFF. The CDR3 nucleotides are TGTGCCAGCAGCGTAGCTCAACCAGGGCAACACGGGGAGCTGTTTTTT.

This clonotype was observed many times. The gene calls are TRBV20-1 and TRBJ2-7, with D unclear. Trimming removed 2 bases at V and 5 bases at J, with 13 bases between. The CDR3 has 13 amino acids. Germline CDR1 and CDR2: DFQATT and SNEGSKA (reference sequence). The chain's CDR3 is CSARSSRRDEQYF. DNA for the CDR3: TGCAGTGCTAGATCCTCCCGACGGGACGAGCAGTACTTC.

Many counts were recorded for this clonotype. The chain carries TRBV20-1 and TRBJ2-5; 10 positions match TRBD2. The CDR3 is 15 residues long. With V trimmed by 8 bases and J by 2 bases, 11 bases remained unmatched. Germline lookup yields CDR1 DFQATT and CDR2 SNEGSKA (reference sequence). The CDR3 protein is CSSNPGLAYQETQYF. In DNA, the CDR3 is TGCAGTTCAAATCCGGGACTAGCGTATCAAGAGACCCAGTACTTC.

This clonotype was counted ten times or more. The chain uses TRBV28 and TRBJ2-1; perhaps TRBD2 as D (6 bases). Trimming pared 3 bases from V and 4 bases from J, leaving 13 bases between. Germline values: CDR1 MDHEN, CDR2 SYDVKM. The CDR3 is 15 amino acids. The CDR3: CASSLRGAGYNEQFF. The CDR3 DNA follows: TGTGCCAGCAGTTTGCGGGGCGCGGGGTACAATGAGCAGTTCTTC.

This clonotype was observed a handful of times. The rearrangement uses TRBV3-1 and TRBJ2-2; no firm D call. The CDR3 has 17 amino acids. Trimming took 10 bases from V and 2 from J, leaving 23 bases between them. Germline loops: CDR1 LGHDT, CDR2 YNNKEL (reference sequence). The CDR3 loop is CATSQVLVGPNTGELFF. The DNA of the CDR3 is TGTGCCACCTCCCAAGTATTGGTCGGGCCAAACACCGGGGAGCTGTTTTTT.

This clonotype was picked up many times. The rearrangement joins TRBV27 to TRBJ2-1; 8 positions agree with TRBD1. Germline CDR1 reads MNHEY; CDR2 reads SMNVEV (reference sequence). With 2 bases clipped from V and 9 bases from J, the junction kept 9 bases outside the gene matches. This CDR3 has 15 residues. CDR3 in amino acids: CASSLRQGFQGEQFF. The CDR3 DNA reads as TGTGCCAGCAGTTTAAGACAGGGGTTCCAGGGTGAGCAGTTCTTC.

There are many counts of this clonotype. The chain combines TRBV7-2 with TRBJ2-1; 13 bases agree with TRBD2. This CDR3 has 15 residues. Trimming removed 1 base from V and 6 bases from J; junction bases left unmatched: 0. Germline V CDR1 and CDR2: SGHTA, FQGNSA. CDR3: CASSLGLAGGNEQFF. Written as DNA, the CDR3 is TGTGCCAGCAGCTTAGGACTAGCGGGGGGCAATGAGCAGTTCTTC.

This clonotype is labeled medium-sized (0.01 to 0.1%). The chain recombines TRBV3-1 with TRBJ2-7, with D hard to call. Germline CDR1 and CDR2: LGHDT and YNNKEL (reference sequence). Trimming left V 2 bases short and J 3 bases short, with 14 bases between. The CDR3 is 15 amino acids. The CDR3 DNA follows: TGTGCCAGCAGCCAAACCCTTTCAACCGTCTACGAGCAGTACTTC. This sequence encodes CASSQTLSTVYEQYF.

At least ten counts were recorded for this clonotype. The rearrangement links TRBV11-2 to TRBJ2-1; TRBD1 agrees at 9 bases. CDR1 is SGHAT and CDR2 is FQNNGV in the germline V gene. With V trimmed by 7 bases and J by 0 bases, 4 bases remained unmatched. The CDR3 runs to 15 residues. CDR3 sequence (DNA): TGTGCCAGCAAACTGACAGGGGGCTCCTACAATGAGCAGTTCTTC. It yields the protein CASKLTGGSYNEQFF.

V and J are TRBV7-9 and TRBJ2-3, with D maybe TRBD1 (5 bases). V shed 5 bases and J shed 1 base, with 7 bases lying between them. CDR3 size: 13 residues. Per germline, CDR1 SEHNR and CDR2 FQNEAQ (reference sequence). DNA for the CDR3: TGTGCCAGCAGCGGCAGGGGCACAGATACGCAGTATTTT. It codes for CASSGRGTDTQYF.

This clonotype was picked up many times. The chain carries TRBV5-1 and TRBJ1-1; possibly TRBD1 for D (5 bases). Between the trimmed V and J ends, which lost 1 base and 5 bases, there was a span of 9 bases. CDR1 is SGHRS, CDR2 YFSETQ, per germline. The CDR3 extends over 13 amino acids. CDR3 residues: CASSLKRGTEAFF. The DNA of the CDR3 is TGCGCCAGCAGCTTGAAACGGGGGACTGAAGCTTTCTTT. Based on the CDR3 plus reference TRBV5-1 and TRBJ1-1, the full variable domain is KAGVTQTPRYLIKTRGQQVTLSCSPISGHRSVSWYQQTPGQGLQFLFEYFSETQRNKGNFPGRFSGRQFSNSRSEMNVSTLELGDSALYLCASSLKRGTEAFFGQGTRLTVV.

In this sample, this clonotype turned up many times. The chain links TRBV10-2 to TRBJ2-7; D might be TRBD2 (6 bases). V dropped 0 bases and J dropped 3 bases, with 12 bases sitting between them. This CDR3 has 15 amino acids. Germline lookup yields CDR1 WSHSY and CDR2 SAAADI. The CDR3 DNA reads TGCGCCAGCAGTGAGTCGGGTGCGGGGAGCTACGAGCAGTACTTC. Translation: CASSESGAGSYEQYF.

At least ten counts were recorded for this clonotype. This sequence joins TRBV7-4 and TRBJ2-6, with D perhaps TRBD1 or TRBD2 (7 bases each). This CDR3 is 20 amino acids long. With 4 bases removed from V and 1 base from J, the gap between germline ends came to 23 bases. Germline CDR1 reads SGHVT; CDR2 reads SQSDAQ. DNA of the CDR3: TGTGCCAGCAGCTCTAAACAGGGGCGGGGGACTGCATCTGGGGCCAACGTCCTGACTTTC. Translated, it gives CASSSKQGRGTASGANVLTF.

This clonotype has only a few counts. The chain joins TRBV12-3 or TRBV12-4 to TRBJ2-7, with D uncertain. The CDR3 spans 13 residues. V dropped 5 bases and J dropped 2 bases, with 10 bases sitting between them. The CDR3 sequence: CASSKRMPYEQYF. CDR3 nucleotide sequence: TGTGCCAGCAGTAAAAGGATGCCCTACGAGCAGTACTTC.

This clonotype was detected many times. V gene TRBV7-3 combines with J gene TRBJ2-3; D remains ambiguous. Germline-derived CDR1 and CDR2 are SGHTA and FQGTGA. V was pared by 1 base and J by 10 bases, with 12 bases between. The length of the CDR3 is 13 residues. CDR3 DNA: TGTGCCAGCAGCTTAAGTAATTATGGTGCGCAGTATTTT. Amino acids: CASSLSNYGAQYF.

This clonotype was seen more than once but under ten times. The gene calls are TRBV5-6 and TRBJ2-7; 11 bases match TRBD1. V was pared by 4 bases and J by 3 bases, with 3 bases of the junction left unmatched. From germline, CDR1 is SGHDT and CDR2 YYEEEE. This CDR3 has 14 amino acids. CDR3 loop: CASSPGTGGYEQYF. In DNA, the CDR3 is TGTGCCAGCAGCCCCGGGACAGGGGGCTACGAGCAGTACTTC.

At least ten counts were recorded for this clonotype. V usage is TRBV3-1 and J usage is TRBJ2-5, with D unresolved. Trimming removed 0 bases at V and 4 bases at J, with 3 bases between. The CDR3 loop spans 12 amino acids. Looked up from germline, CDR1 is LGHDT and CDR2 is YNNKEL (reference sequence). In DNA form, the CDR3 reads TGTGCCAGCAGCCAAGATAGAGAGACCCAGTACTTC. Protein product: CASSQDRETQYF.

The CDR3 DNA sequence: TGTGCCAGCAGCTTCTGGACACTCTACGAGCAGTACTTC. The encoded protein is CASSFWTLYEQYF. The genes are TRBV5-6 and TRBJ2-7; weak D call: TRBD1 (5 bases). CDR1 and CDR2 (germline): SGHDT, YYEEEE. The CDR3 runs to 13 residues. Trimming removed 2 bases at V and 3 bases at J, with 9 bases between.

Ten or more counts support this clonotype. CDR3 sequence: CASSLGTGFEQFF. As DNA, the CDR3 is TGCGCCAGCAGCCTAGGGACAGGTTTTGAGCAGTTCTTC. The chain links TRBV5-1 to TRBJ2-1; 8 nucleotides match TRBD1. The CDR3 spans 13 residues. CDR1 and CDR2 from the germline V gene are SGHRS and YFSETQ. After removal of 4 bases from V and 9 bases from J, the junction contained 6 bases not matched to a gene.